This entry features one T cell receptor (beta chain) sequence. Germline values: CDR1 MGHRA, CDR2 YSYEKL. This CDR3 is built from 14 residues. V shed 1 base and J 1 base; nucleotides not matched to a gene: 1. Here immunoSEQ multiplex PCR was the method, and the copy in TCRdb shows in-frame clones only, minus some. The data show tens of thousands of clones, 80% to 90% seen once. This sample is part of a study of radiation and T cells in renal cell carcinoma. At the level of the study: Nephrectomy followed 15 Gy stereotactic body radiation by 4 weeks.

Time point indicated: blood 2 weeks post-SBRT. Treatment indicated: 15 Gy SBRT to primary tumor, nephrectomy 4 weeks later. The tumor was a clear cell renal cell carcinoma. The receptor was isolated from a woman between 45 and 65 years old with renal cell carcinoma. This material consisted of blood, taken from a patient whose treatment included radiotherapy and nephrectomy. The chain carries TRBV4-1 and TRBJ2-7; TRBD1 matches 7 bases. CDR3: CASSQGQGSYEQYF. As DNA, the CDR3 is TGCGCCAGCAGCCAAGGACAGGGTTCCTACGAGCAGTACTTC.